This TCR beta chain was recorded in a study of CD8 T cells in ankylosing spondylitis. TCRdb reprocessed the 5' RACE reads via MiXCR and lists one record per CDR3 protein. The sample has about 260,000 distinct CDR3 sequences, about 24% seen once. Looked up from germline, CDR1 is SGHAT and CDR2 is FQNNGV. The CDR3 is 18 residues long. V trimming: 1 base; J trimming: 3 bases; junction bases outside the gene matches: 8. The source material was blood, either unsorted or a sorted T cell fraction (not recorded which). This receptor was taken from a male donor with ankylosing spondylitis or in good health (not recorded which). The genes are TRBV11-2 and TRBJ2-6; 8 bases agree with TRBD1. CDR3 residues: CASSLGTGWGRGANVLTF. In DNA form, the CDR3 reads TGTGCCAGCAGCTTAGGGACAGGGTGGGGCCGTGGGGCCAACGTCCTGACTTTC.